The 10 T cell receptor beta chains below were found in one sample sequenced in a study of T cell repertoires in cytomegalovirus infection. These receptors have no known antigen. TCRdb passed the reads through MiXCR, listing each CDR3 protein once. This sample carries over 250,000 distinct CDR3 sequences, less than 25% of them seen once, and the ten largest clones take approximately 19%. Here the sequenced sample was cultured PBMCs, taken from culture after CMV antigen stimulation. Receptors originate from a human donor in good health (CMV status not recorded). Some clones in this sample may be carry-over from other donors' samples.

On this clonotype itself: A single base separates this from a much larger clone, so it may be a read error. The rearrangement uses TRBV7-8 and TRBJ2-1; D may be TRBD1 (5 bases). CDR3 length: 17 amino acids. CDR1 SGHVS and CDR2 FQNEAQ come from the germline V gene. The V gene lost 4 bases and the J gene lost 4 bases, with 20 bases spanning the gap. The CDR3 nucleotides read TGTGCCAGCAGCTCTGACAGAGTCGCGGTTACTTACAATGAGCAGTTCTTC. Its translation: CASSSDRVAVTYNEQFF.

The rearrangement uses TRBV6-2 or TRBV6-3 and TRBJ2-5; 7 bases are shared with TRBD2. The length of the CDR3 is 16 residues. V lost 1 base, J lost 1 base, and 6 bases stayed unmatched. In germline, CDR1 is MNHEY, CDR2 SVGEGT. The CDR3 coding sequence is TGTGCCAGCAGTTACTGGATTAGCGGGTTCCAAGAGACCCAGTACTTC. Residues: CASSYWISGFQETQYF.

V and J are TRBV7-2 and TRBJ2-1; the match to TRBD2 covers 9 bases. Trimming cost V 4 bases and J 7 bases; bases outside gene matches: 5. The CDR3 contains 14 residues. The germline V gene has CDR1 SGHTA and CDR2 FQGNSA. The CDR3 is CASSYLAGFNEQFF. CDR3 nucleotide sequence: TGTGCCAGCAGCTACCTAGCGGGGTTTAATGAGCAGTTCTTC. Full variable domain (outside the CDR3, taken from reference TRBV7-2 and TRBJ2-1): GAGVSQSPSNKVTEKGKDVELRCDPISGHTALYWYRQSLGQGLEFLIYFQGNSAPDKSGLPSDRFSAERTGGSVSTLTIQRTQQEDSAVYLCASSYLAGFNEQFFGPGTRLTVL.

Only a few counts were recorded for this clonotype. This chain connects TRBV12-3 or TRBV12-4 to TRBJ2-2; TRBD2 agrees at 12 bases. The trim removed 7 bases at V and 4 bases at J, leaving 4 bases unmatched. The CDR3 is 15 residues long. CDR3 sequence (DNA): TGTGCCAGCACCCTACTAGCGGGAGGCACCGGGGAGCTGTTTTTT. Its protein is CASTLLAGGTGELFF.

This clonotype was observed a handful of times. One end of the junction is discordant with germline, which a read error may explain. This sequence joins TRBV28 and TRBJ2-1, with 8 bases that match TRBD1. Germline CDR1 reads MDHEN; CDR2 reads SYDVKM. The CDR3 contains 14 residues. CDR3: CASRPPGQVTRGLF. In DNA, the CDR3 is TGTGCCAGCAGACCCCCGGGACAGGTAACTCGGGGGCTCTTC.

A few counts support this clonotype. The chain couples TRBV28 to TRBJ2-5; D remains unclear. The germline V gene has CDR1 MDHEN and CDR2 SYDVKM. This CDR3 has 15 residues. V was shortened by 3 bases and J by 4 bases, with 15 bases between the two germline ends. The CDR3 bases are TGTGCCAGCAGTTTGCTAGGCCCGGGTGGAGAGACCCAGTACTTC. This translates into CASSLLGPGGETQYF.

This chain joins TRBV4-1 and TRBJ1-4, with D maybe TRBD1 (5 bases). The CDR3 runs to 17 residues. Per germline, CDR1 MGHRA and CDR2 YSYEKL. With 1 base removed from V and 7 bases from J, the gap between germline ends came to 19 bases. Written as DNA, the CDR3 is TGCGCCAGCAGCCAAGGATCTGGGGGGACCCTAGGTGAAAAACTGTTTTTT. As protein: CASSQGSGGTLGEKLFF.

This rearrangement joins TRBV29-1 to TRBJ1-1; no clear D. This CDR3 has 13 residues. V lost 4 bases to trimming and J lost 4 bases, with 13 bases between them. CDR1 is SQVTM, CDR2 ANQGSEA, per germline. The CDR3 DNA reads TGCAGCGTTGTATCCCGAACGGGCACTGAAGCTTTCTTT. Residues: CSVVSRTGTEAFF.

J is TRBJ2-1 and V is TRBV7-9; weak D call: TRBD2 (6 bases). Germline-derived CDR1 and CDR2 are SEHNR and FQNEAQ (reference sequence). Trimming left V 5 bases short and J 4 bases short, with 24 bases between. This CDR3 comprises 18 residues. CDR3 sequence (DNA): TGTGCCAGCAGCCCCCAATGGGTGGGGAGCGGAGGGTACAATGAGCAGTTCTTC. It specifies CASSPQWVGSGGYNEQFF.

This clonotype has just a few counts. Its ends do not fully match the called genes, so a read error is possible. The CDR3 is CASSQAARTTSRGETQYF. The DNA of the CDR3 is TGTGCCAGCAGCCAAGCAGCGCGGACTACATCAAGGGGAGAGACCCAGTACTTC. The V and J genes are TRBV4-1 and TRBJ2-5; possibly TRBD2 for D (6 bases). CDR1 is MGHRA, CDR2 YSYEKL, per germline. The CDR3 runs 18 residues.